The 25 T cell receptor beta chains listed next were all sequenced from one sample in a study of beta chain features in type 1 diabetes. The entirety of the isolated RNA underwent reverse transcription, so expressed TCRB transcripts were sequenced. Clones were read by immunoSEQ multiplex PCR, and TCRdb kept only the in-frame ones, dropping some. Of 330,000 or so clones listed, 15% to 20% are singletons. Sequenced input: naive CD4+ T cells from blood. These receptors all come from a woman between 18 and 29 years old in good health.

The rearrangement uses TRBV5-1 and TRBJ2-5; 7 bases map to TRBD1. The germline V gene has CDR1 SGHRS and CDR2 YFSETQ. The CDR3 length is 14 residues. Trimming removed 3 bases from V and 11 bases from J; junction bases left unmatched: 13. The CDR3: CASSSANRDRGQYF. The CDR3 DNA reads TGCGCCAGCAGCTCAGCCAACCGGGACAGAGGACAGTACTTC.

The chain is built from TRBV19 and TRBJ2-1; 8 bases fit TRBD2. V was clipped by 7 bases and J by 7 bases; unmatched bases: 15. CDR3 length equals 16 residues. CDR1 LNHDA and CDR2 SQIVND come from the germline V gene (reference sequence). The CDR3 DNA reads TGTGCCAGTACCCAATACCCGGGACTAGTTAAAAATGAGCAGTTCTTC. Translation: CASTQYPGLVKNEQFF. Full variable domain (outside the CDR3, taken from reference TRBV19 and TRBJ2-1): DGGITQSPKYLFRKEGQNVTLSCEQNLNHDAMYWYRQDPGQGLRLIYYSQIVNDFQKGDIAEGYSVSREKKESFPLTVTSAQKNPTAFYLCASTQYPGLVKNEQFFGPGTRLTVL.

This clone was detected a few times. The chain combines TRBV9 with TRBJ2-5, with 11 bases aligning to TRBD2. Germline trimming cut 4 bases from V and 0 bases from J; bases unmatched to any gene: 2. Looked up from germline, CDR1 is SGDLS and CDR2 is YYNGEE. The CDR3 has 15 amino acids. The CDR3 loop reads CASSSTSGNQETQYF. DNA for the CDR3: TGTGCCAGCAGCTCGACTAGCGGGAACCAAGAGACCCAGTACTTC.

The V gene is TRBV18, the J gene TRBJ2-3; 9 bases match TRBD1. CDR1 is KGHSH and CDR2 is LQKENI in the germline V gene. This CDR3 has 15 residues. V gave up 3 bases and J gave up 3 bases; unmatched junction bases: 4. For the CDR3, the DNA is TGTGCCAGCTCACCCCCGACAGGGGGGACAGATACGCAGTATTTT. Protein product: CASSPPTGGTDTQYF. Supplemented by reference TRBV18 and TRBJ2-3, the full variable domain reads NAGVMQNPRHLVRRRGQEARLRCSPMKGHSHVYWYRQLPEEGLKFMVYLQKENIIDESGMPKERFSAEFPKEGPSILRIQQVVRGDSAAYFCASSPPTGGTDTQYFGPGTRLTVL.

A remark on this clone: This CDR3 is also generated by other DNA sequences in the sample. The V gene is TRBV30, the J gene TRBJ2-4, with TRBD2 matching over 8 bases. V trimming: 1 base; J trimming: 6 bases; junction bases outside the gene matches: 2. Germline lookup yields CDR1 GTSNPN and CDR2 SVGIG (reference sequence). The CDR3 has 13 residues. The CDR3 DNA reads as TGTGCCTGGAGTGGGGCGGGGGGAAACATTCAGTACTTC. This codes for CAWSGAGGNIQYF.

In its sample, this clone was seen a few times. V is TRBV19 and J is TRBJ1-1; D might be TRBD1 (6 bases). Deletions cut 9 bases from V and 8 bases from J, with 19 bases between. Germline CDR1 reads LNHDA; CDR2 reads SQIVND (reference sequence). The CDR3 is made up of 13 amino acids. CDR3 in amino acids: CASHDRTSVEAFF. The CDR3 DNA follows: TGTGCCAGCCACGACAGGACCTCGGTAGAAGCTTTCTTT.

The CDR3 sequence: CASSLVSGGTEQYF. The CDR3 coding sequence is TGCGCCAGCAGCTTGGTGTCGGGGGGGACGGAGCAGTACTTC. The V and J genes are TRBV5-1 and TRBJ2-7, with 8 bases that match TRBD2. V lost 0 bases and J lost 7; bases outside the gene matches: 6. The CDR3 sequence is 14 residues long. CDR1 and CDR2 (germline): SGHRS, YFSETQ.

This chain joins TRBV5-1 and TRBJ1-2; D gene uncertain. The CDR3 is 14 amino acids. The V and J ends lost 5 bases and 4 bases respectively, with 15 bases between them. Germline V gene lookup returns CDR1 SGHRS and CDR2 YFSETQ. CDR3 protein: CASRRAAEFYGYTF. The CDR3 nucleotides read TGCGCCAGCAGGAGGGCAGCCGAGTTCTATGGCTACACCTTC.

The gene calls are TRBV25-1 and TRBJ2-6; 11 nucleotides match TRBD1. The V and J ends lost 9 bases and 4 bases, in that order; junction bases with no gene match: 8. The CDR3 loop spans 16 amino acids. Germline CDR1 is MGHDK and CDR2 is SYGVNS. The CDR3 sequence: CASAPGQGVGANVLTF. The CDR3 nucleotides read TGTGCCAGTGCACCGGGACAGGGGGTAGGGGCCAACGTCCTGACTTTC.

The gene calls are TRBV29-1 and TRBJ1-1; D may be TRBD1 (5 bases). V shed 8 bases and J shed 1 base, with 17 bases lying between them. Per the germline V gene, CDR1 is SQVTM and CDR2 is ANQGSEA. The CDR3 sequence is 14 residues long. CDR3 nucleotide sequence: TGCAGCTTCGGGGGGGGGATGGCGAACACTGAAGCTTTCTTT. It is translated as CSFGGGMANTEAFF.

This clone turned up a few times. Other nucleotide sequences in the sample specify the same CDR3. This chain connects TRBV7-9 to TRBJ2-1, with D possibly being TRBD2 (5 bases). Germline CDR1 is SEHNR and CDR2 is FQNEAQ (reference sequence). Trimming shortened V by 4 bases and J by 7 bases, and 5 bases separated the two germline ends. The CDR3 runs 11 residues. CDR3 loop: CASSSGNEQFF. As DNA, the CDR3 is TGTGCCAGCAGCTCGGGAAATGAGCAGTTCTTC.

This clone appeared a few times. The chain links TRBV4-2 to TRBJ2-1; 7 positions agree with TRBD2. The CDR3 consists of 15 residues. J gave up 3 bases and V 1 base, and 3 bases lay outside the gene matches. Germline lookup yields CDR1 LGHNA and CDR2 YNFKEQ. The CDR3 DNA reads TGTGCCAGCAGCCAAGGGGTAGCGGGCTACAATGAGCAGTTCTTC. Protein sequence: CASSQGVAGYNEQFF.

This clone was detected a few times. This rearrangement joins TRBV25-1 to TRBJ1-2; the match to TRBD1 covers 9 bases. The CDR3 length is 13 residues. J lost 2 bases, V lost 6 bases, and 1 base had no gene match. Germline CDR1 is MGHDK and CDR2 is SYGVNS. In DNA, the CDR3 is TGTGCCAGCAGCGGGACAGGGAACTATGGCTACACCTTC. Translated, it gives CASSGTGNYGYTF.

The rearrangement links TRBV15 to TRBJ2-5; D is ambiguous. Germline CDR1 and CDR2: LNHNV and YYDKDF (reference sequence). Trimming took 0 bases from V and 5 from J, leaving 10 bases between them. The CDR3 consists of 14 residues. The chain's CDR3 is CATSRDKMRETQYF. In nucleotides, the CDR3 is TGTGCCACCAGCAGAGATAAGATGCGCGAGACCCAGTACTTC.

This rearrangement joins TRBV29-1 to TRBJ2-1; the match to TRBD2 covers 12 bases. V lost 5 bases, J lost 5 bases, and 4 bases stayed unmatched. The CDR3 runs 14 residues. Germline values: CDR1 SQVTM, CDR2 ANQGSEA. CDR3 sequence reads: CSVTRLAGDNEQFF. The CDR3 bases are TGCAGCGTTACGAGACTAGCGGGAGACAATGAGCAGTTCTTC.

The chain combines TRBV19 with TRBJ2-7; D is perhaps TRBD2 (5 bases). Germline values: CDR1 LNHDA, CDR2 SQIVND (reference sequence). This CDR3 spans 13 amino acids. Deletions cut 7 bases from V and 2 bases from J, with 12 bases between. CDR3 sequence: CASMASRPYEQYF. CDR3 sequence (DNA): TGTGCCAGTATGGCTAGCCGGCCCTACGAGCAGTACTTC.

The V gene is TRBV4-2, the J gene TRBJ2-3; D gene ambiguous. This CDR3 spans 15 amino acids. Looked up from germline, CDR1 is LGHNA and CDR2 is YNFKEQ. Deletions cut 0 bases from V and 1 base from J, with 8 bases between. CDR3 amino acids: CASSQEYVGTDTQYF. CDR3 nucleotides: TGTGCCAGCAGCCAAGAGTATGTCGGCACAGATACGCAGTATTTT.

The chain is built from TRBV11-2 and TRBJ1-2, with 8 bases identical to TRBD1. There are 16 residues in the CDR3. CDR1 is SGHAT, CDR2 FQNNGV, per germline. V gave up 1 base and J gave up 6 bases; unmatched junction bases: 10. The CDR3 DNA reads TGTGCCAGCAGCTTAGGTCAGGGGGCGGTGTGGAATGGCTACACCTTC. Protein product: CASSLGQGAVWNGYTF.

V gene TRBV5-1 combines with J gene TRBJ2-5; TRBD1 is a possible D gene (5 bases). The germline V gene has CDR1 SGHRS and CDR2 YFSETQ. The CDR3 length is 13 residues. Trimming stripped 4 bases from V and 4 bases from J, with 11 bases between. CDR3 in amino acids: CASSLDTGETQYF. The CDR3 nucleotides are TGCGCCAGCAGCCTGGACACGGGAGAGACCCAGTACTTC.

This clone has a handful of counts. The chain recombines TRBV5-4 with TRBJ2-2; 8 nucleotides line up with TRBD2. The CDR3 has 15 residues. Looked up from germline, CDR1 is SGHNT and CDR2 is YYREEE (reference sequence). V was pared by 4 bases and J by 6 bases, with 8 bases of the junction left unmatched. CDR3 nucleotides: TGTGCCAGCAGCGGACGGGACGGGAGGGCCGGGGAGCTGTTTTTT. This gives the protein CASSGRDGRAGELFF.

This clone showed up just a few times. This rearrangement joins TRBV2 to TRBJ2-5, with TRBD1 identical over 7 bases. There are 14 residues in the CDR3. Per germline, CDR1 SNHLY and CDR2 FYNNEI. Trimming removed 4 bases from V and 5 bases from J; junction bases left unmatched: 7. The CDR3 DNA reads as TGTGCCAGCAGTGTCCAGACAGGGTGGGAGACCCAGTACTTC. This codes for CASSVQTGWETQYF. The variable domain in full, completed from reference TRBV2 and TRBJ2-5, reads EPEVTQTPSHQVTQMGQEVILRCVPISNHLYFYWYRQILGQKVEFLVSFYNNEISEKSEIFDDQFSVERPDGSNFTLKIRSTKLEDSAMYFCASSVQTGWETQYFGPGTRLLVL.

This chain links TRBV6-5 with TRBJ2-3, with 8 nucleotides matching TRBD1. Trimming took 8 bases from V and 3 from J; bases not matched to a gene: 10. The germline gives CDR1 MNHEY, CDR2 SVGAGI. This CDR3 contains 15 residues. This chain's CDR3 is CASAVAQGATDTQYF. CDR3 nucleotide sequence: TGTGCCAGCGCCGTCGCCCAGGGGGCAACAGATACGCAGTATTTT.

The chain uses TRBV30 and TRBJ2-5; 7 bases fit TRBD1. CDR3 length equals 15 residues. Trimming cost V 2 bases and J 1 base; bases outside gene matches: 7. Germline CDR1 and CDR2: GTSNPN and SVGIG (reference sequence). The CDR3 here is CAWSPRGQIQETQYF. CDR3 coding DNA: TGTGCCTGGAGTCCTCGGGGACAGATCCAAGAGACCCAGTACTTC.

The V call is TRBV29-1, the J call TRBJ1-1, with D perhaps TRBD1 (6 bases). The germline V gene has CDR1 SQVTM and CDR2 ANQGSEA. The V and J ends lost 6 bases and 1 base respectively, with 15 bases between them. There are 14 residues in the CDR3. The DNA for the CDR3 is TGCAGCGTACACAGGGTGACGGGGAACACTGAAGCTTTCTTT. Translating gives CSVHRVTGNTEAFF.

J is TRBJ1-4 and V is TRBV18, with a possible D match to TRBD1 (6 bases). V was shortened by 2 bases and J by 8 bases, with 9 bases between the two germline ends. Germline assignment: CDR1 KGHSH and CDR2 LQKENI. The CDR3 runs to 13 residues. CDR3 DNA: TGTGCCAGCTCACCAGCTACAGGGGAAAAACTGTTTTTT. The encoded protein is CASSPATGEKLFF.